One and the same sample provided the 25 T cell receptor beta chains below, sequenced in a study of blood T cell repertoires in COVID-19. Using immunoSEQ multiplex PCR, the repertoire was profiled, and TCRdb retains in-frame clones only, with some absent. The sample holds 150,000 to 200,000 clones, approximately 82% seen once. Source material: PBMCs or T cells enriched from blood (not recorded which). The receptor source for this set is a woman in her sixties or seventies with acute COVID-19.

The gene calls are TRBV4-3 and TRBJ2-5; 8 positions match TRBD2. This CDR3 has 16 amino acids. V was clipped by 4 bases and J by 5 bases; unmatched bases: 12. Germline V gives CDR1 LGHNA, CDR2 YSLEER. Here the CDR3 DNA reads TGCGCCAGCAGCCCAGGGAGCGGGAGATTTATGGAGACCCAGTACTTC. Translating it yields CASSPGSGRFMETQYF.

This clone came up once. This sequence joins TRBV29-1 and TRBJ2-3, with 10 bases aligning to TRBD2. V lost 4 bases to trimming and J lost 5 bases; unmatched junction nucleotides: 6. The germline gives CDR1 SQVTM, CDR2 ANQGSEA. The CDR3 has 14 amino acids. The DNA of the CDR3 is TGCAGCGTTGCCCTAGCGGGAGTGGGAGATACGCAGTATTTT. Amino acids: CSVALAGVGDTQYF.

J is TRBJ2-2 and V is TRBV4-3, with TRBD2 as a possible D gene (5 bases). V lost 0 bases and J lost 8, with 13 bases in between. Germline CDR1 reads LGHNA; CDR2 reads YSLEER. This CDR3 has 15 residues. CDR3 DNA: TGCGCCAGCAGCCAAGACGGATCGGGGTTAGGGGAGCTGTTTTTT. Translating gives CASSQDGSGLGELFF.

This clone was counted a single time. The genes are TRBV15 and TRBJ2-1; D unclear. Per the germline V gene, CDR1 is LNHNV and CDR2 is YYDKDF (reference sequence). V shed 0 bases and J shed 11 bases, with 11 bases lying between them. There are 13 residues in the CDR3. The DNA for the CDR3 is TGTGCCACCAGCAGAGATTGGGCTATTAAGCAGTTCTTC. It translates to CATSRDWAIKQFF.

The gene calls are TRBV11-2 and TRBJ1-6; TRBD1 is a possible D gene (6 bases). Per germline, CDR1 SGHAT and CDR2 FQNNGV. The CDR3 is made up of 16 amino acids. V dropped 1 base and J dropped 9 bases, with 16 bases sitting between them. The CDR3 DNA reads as TGTGCCAGCAGCTTAGTTTTGGGGGCCGCCCTTTCACCCCTCCACTTT. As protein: CASSLVLGAALSPLHF.

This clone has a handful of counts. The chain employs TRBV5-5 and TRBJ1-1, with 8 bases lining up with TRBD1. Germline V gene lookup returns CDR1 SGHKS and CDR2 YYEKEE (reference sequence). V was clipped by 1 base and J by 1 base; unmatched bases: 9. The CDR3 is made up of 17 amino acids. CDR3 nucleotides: TGTGCCAGCAGCTTGAACGACAGGGGCCGGGGGAACACTGAAGCTTTCTTT. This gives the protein CASSLNDRGRGNTEAFF.

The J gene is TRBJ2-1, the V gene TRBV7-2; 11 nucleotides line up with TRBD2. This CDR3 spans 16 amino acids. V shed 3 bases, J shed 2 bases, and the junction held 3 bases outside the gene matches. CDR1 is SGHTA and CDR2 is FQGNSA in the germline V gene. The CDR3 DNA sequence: TGTGCCAGCAGCTTCCTACTAGCGGGGGCCTACAATGAGCAGTTCTTC. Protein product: CASSFLLAGAYNEQFF.

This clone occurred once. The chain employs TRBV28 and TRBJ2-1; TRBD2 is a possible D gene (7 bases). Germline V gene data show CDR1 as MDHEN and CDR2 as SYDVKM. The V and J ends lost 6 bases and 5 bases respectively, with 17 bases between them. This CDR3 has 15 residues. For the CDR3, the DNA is TGTGCCAGCAGCCTTAGGGGGGGCGGAAACAATGAGCAGTTCTTC. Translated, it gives CASSLRGGGNNEQFF.

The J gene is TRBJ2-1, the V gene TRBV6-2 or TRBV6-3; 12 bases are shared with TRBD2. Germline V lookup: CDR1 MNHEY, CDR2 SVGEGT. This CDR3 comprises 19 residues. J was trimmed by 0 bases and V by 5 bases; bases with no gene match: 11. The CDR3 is CASSPFGLAGPSSYNEQFF. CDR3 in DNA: TGTGCCAGCAGTCCCTTCGGACTAGCGGGGCCTAGCTCCTACAATGAGCAGTTCTTC.

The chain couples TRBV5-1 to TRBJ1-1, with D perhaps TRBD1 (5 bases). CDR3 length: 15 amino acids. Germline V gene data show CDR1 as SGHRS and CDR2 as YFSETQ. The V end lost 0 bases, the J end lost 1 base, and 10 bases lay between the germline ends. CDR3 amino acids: CASSLVGPQNTEAFF. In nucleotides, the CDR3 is TGCGCCAGCAGCTTGGTGGGGCCGCAGAACACTGAAGCTTTCTTT.

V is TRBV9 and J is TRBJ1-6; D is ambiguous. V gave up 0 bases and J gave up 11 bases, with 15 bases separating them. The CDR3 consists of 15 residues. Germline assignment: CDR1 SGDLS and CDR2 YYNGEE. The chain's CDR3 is CASSVGPGGEAPLHF. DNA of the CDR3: TGTGCCAGCAGCGTAGGACCCGGTGGGGAGGCACCCCTCCACTTT.

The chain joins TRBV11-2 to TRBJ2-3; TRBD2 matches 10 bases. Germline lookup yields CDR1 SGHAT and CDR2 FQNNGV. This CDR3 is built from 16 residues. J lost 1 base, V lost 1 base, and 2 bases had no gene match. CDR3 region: CASSLVAGGRTDTQYF. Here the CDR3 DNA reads TGTGCCAGCAGCTTAGTAGCGGGGGGACGCACAGATACGCAGTATTTT.

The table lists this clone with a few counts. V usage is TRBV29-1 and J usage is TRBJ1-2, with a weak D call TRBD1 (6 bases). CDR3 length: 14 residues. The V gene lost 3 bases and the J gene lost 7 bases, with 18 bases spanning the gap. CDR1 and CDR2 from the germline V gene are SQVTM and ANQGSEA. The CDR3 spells CSVEGGARLSGYTF. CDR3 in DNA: TGCAGCGTTGAGGGGGGGGCGCGACTTTCTGGCTACACCTTC.

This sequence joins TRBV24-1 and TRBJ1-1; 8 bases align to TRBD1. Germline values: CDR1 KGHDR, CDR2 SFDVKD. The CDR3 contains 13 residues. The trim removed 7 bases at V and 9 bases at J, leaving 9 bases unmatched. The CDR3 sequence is CATSSGQGGKAFF. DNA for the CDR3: TGTGCCACCAGCTCAGGACAGGGAGGAAAAGCTTTCTTT.

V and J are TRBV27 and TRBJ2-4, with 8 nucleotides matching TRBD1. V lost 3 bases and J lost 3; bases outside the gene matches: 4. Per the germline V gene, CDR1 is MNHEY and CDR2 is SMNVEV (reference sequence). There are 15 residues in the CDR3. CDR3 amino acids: CASSFQGADKNIQYF. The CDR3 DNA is TGTGCCAGCAGTTTTCAGGGGGCGGACAAAAACATTCAGTACTTC.

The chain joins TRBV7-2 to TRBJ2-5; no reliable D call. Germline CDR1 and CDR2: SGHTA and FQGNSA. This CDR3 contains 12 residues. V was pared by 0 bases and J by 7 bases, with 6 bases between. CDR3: CASSLALATQYF. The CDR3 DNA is TGTGCCAGCAGCTTAGCGCTGGCGACCCAGTACTTC.

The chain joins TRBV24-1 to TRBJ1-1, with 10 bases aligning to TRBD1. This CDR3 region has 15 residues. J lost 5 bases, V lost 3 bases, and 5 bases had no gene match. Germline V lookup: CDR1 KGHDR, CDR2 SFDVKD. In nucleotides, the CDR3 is TGTGCCACCAGTGATACCGGGACAGGGGAAACTGAAGCTTTCTTT. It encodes CATSDTGTGETEAFF.

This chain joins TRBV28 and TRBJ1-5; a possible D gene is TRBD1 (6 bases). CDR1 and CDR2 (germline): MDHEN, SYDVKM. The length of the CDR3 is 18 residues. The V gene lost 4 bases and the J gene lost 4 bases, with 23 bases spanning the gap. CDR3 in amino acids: CASSSSTGLPIWNQPQHF. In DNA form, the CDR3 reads TGTGCCAGCAGTTCGTCGACAGGCCTCCCTATTTGGAATCAGCCCCAGCATTTT.

The CDR3, as DNA: TGTGCCAGCAGTGAGGCACTAGGGACAGAAAACAATGAGCAGTTCTTC. Translating gives CASSEALGTENNEQFF. The chain employs TRBV2 and TRBJ2-1; 7 bases map to TRBD1. This CDR3 spans 16 amino acids. Germline trimming cut 3 bases from V and 5 bases from J; bases unmatched to any gene: 10. In germline, CDR1 is SNHLY, CDR2 FYNNEI.

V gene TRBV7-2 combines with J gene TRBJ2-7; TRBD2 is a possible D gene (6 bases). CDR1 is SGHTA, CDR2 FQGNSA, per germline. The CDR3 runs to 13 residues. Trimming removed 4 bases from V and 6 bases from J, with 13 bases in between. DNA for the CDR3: TGTGCCAGCAGCTCGGACGGGGAGGCCGAGCAGTACTTC. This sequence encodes CASSSDGEAEQYF.

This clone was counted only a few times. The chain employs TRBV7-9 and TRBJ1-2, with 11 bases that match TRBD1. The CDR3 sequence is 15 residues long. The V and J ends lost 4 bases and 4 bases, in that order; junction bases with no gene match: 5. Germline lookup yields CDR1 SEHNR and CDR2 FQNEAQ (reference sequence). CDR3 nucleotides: TGTGCCAGCAGCTCTCGGACAGGGGGCGCCTATGGCTACACCTTC. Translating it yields CASSSRTGGAYGYTF.

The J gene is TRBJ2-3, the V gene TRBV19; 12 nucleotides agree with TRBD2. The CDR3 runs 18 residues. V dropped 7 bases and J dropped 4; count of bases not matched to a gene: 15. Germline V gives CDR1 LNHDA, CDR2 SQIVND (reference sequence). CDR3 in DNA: TGTGCCAGTACCACCCGACTAGCGGGAGTGTCCCAATCAGATACGCAGTATTTT. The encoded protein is CASTTRLAGVSQSDTQYF.

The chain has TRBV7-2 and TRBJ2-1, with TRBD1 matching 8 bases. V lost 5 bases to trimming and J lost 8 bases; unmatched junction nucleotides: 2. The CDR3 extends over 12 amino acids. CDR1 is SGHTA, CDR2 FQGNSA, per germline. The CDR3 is CASSRDRHEQFF. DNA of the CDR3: TGTGCCAGCAGCCGGGACAGGCATGAGCAGTTCTTC.

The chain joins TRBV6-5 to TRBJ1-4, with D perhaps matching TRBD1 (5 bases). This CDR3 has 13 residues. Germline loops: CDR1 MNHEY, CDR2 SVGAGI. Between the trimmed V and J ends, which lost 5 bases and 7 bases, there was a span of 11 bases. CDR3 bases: TGTGCCAGCAGTAGCCGGGGGATTGAAAAACTGTTTTTT. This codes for CASSSRGIEKLFF.

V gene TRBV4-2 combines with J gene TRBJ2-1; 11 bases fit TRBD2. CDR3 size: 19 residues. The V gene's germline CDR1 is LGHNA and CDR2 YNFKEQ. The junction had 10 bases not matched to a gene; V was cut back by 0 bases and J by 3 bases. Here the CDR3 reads CASSQDGLAGGGFYNEQFF. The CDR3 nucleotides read TGTGCCAGCAGCCAAGATGGGCTAGCGGGAGGTGGGTTCTACAATGAGCAGTTCTTC.